This record covers a single TCR beta chain. In the original analysis: Scientists estimated how many nucleated cells there were by amplifying reference gene primers. Data came from immunoSEQ multiplex PCR; TCRdb stores just in-frame clones and leaves some out. D and trimming were read from the DNA, whereas the V and J calls and clone size are those reported in that table. Counted here are 60,000 to 65,000 clones, about 90% occurring once; the ten biggest clones make up approximately 8%. The data originate from a study of blood T cell repertoires in COVID-19. Overall study: There were acute and convalescent COVID-19 samples, and they came from the United States, Italy and Spain. The analysed material was cDNA or gDNA that came from T cells, B-cell-depleted T cells, or PBMCs.

Material: peripheral blood. The sequence came from a human donor with active COVID-19. The donor label of this sample is uncertain.

The chain's CDR3 is CASSAFGGNQPQHF. The CDR3 DNA follows: TGTGCCAGCAGCGCATTCGGGGGCAATCAGCCCCAGCATTTT. The chain combines TRBV9 with TRBJ1-5; no clear D. CDR3 size: 14 residues. Trimming took off 3 bases at V and 2 bases at J, with 9 bases between the two ends. Germline V gene data show CDR1 as SGDLS and CDR2 as YYNGEE. The full variable domain, in which reference TRBV9 and TRBJ1-5 provide the parts outside the CDR3, is DSGVTQTPKHLITATGQRVTLRCSPRSGDLSVYWYQQSLDQGLQFLIQYYNGEERAKGNILERFSAQQFPDLHSELNLSSLELGDSALYFCASSAFGGNQPQHFGDGTRLSIL.